Sequencing of this T cell receptor (beta chain) was carried out in a study of a mutant IDH1 vaccine in newly diagnosed glioma. Data came from immunoSEQ multiplex PCR; TCRdb stores just in-frame clones and leaves some out. The data show fewer than 40,000 clones, more than 55% seen once. Time point denoted: week 5, during vaccination. Mutant IDH1 20-mer peptide, at 300 ug, made up each vaccine dose, with topical imiquimod. The length of the CDR3 is 14 residues. In germline, CDR1 is MDHEN, CDR2 SYDVKM. Trimming cost V 5 bases and J 3 bases, with 10 bases left between them. Notes on this clone: Its antigen is still unknown.

This chain connects TRBV28 to TRBJ1-4; the D is unclear. The source is a woman under 30 with glioma. The material was PBMCs, obtained from a glioma patient whose treatment included an IDH1 peptide vaccine. In nucleotides, the CDR3 is TGTGCCAGCAGTCGGGTTCAGGCTAATGAAAAACTGTTTTTT. Protein sequence: CASSRVQANEKLFF.